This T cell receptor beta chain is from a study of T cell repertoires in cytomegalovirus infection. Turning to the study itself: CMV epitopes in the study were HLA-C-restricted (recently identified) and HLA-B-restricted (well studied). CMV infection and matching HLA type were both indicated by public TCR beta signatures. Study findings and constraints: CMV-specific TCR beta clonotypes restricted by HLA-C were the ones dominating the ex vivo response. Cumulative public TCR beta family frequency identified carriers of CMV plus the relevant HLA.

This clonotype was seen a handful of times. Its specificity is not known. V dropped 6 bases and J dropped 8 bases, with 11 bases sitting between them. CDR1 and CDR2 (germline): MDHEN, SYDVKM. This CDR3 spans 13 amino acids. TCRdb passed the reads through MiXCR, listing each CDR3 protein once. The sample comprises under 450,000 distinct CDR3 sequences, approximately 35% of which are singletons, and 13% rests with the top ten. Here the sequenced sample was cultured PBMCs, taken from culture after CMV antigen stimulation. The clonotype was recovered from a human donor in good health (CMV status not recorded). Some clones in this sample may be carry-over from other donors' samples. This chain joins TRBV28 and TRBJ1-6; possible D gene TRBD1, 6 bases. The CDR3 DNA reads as TGTGCCAGCAGGGACAGTAATTATTCACCCCTCCACTTT. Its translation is CASRDSNYSPLHF.